The next 19 T cell receptor beta chains were all read from a single sample in a study of blood T cell repertoires in COVID-19. Using immunoSEQ multiplex PCR, the repertoire was profiled, and TCRdb retains in-frame clones only, with some absent. The table includes roughly 120,000 clones, roughly 85% detected once. The sample comprised peripheral blood. The receptors derive from a woman between 55 and 75 years old with acute or convalescent COVID-19.

The chain joins TRBV19 to TRBJ1-2, with 8 positions matching TRBD1. This CDR3 contains 15 residues. The germline V gene encodes CDR1 LNHDA and CDR2 SQIVND (reference sequence). J was trimmed by 2 bases and V by 3 bases; bases with no gene match: 5. This CDR3 reads CASSILGQGNYGYTF. In nucleotides, the CDR3 is TGTGCCAGTAGTATCCTCGGACAGGGAAACTATGGCTACACCTTC.

V and J are TRBV29-1 and TRBJ1-4; 9 bases match TRBD1. J was trimmed by 8 bases and V by 7 bases; bases with no gene match: 14. Germline V gene sequence: CDR1 SQVTM, CDR2 ANQGSEA. This CDR3 has 15 residues. The CDR3 sequence: CSASKVGTGNEKLFF. The CDR3 nucleotides are TGCAGCGCCAGCAAAGTCGGGACAGGGAACGAAAAACTGTTTTTT.

The chain couples TRBV5-1 to TRBJ1-4; 10 bases match TRBD1. Germline V gives CDR1 SGHRS, CDR2 YFSETQ. V lost 0 bases to trimming and J lost 5 bases; unmatched junction nucleotides: 1. This CDR3 comprises 15 residues. The CDR3 is CASSLGDRGNEKLFF. CDR3 nucleotide sequence: TGCGCCAGCAGCTTGGGGGACAGGGGAAATGAAAAACTGTTTTTT.

The chain uses TRBV28 and TRBJ1-4, with D hard to call. V was pared by 5 bases and J by 7 bases, with 20 bases between. Germline V lookup: CDR1 MDHEN, CDR2 SYDVKM. The CDR3 consists of 16 residues. CDR3 sequence: CASSNYLRGSGEKLFF. The CDR3 DNA follows: TGTGCCAGCAGTAACTACCTTAGAGGGTCAGGTGAAAAACTGTTTTTT.

V usage is TRBV4-3 and J usage is TRBJ2-3, with 12 nucleotides matching TRBD2. The CDR3 length is 16 residues. Germline V CDR1 and CDR2: LGHNA, YSLEER. V dropped 1 base and J dropped 5; count of bases not matched to a gene: 4. The DNA of the CDR3 is TGCGCCAGCAGCCAAGGCTCTAGCGGGAGGGGAGATACGCAGTATTTT. Residues: CASSQGSSGRGDTQYF.

The rearrangement links TRBV3-1 (or the pseudogene TRBV3-2) to TRBJ2-5, with D possibly TRBD2 on 5 matching bases. Germline values: CDR1 LGHDT, CDR2 YNNKEL (reference sequence). CDR3 length: 17 residues. V lost 0 bases and J 3 bases, leaving 17 bases between the germline ends. The CDR3 region has the DNA TGTGCCAGCAGCCAAGACCGAGGGCGGGTAGGCGAAGAGACCCAGTACTTC. Translating gives CASSQDRGRVGEETQYF.

The chain is built from TRBV5-1 and TRBJ1-6; 8 bases line up with TRBD1. CDR1 and CDR2 from the germline V gene are SGHRS and YFSETQ. This CDR3 is built from 14 residues. V trimming: 1 base; J trimming: 10 bases; junction bases outside the gene matches: 4. The CDR3 coding sequence is TGCGCCAGCAGCTTGCACAGGGGGGACTCACCCCTCCACTTT. It yields the protein CASSLHRGDSPLHF. Variable domain in full (rest from reference TRBV5-1 and TRBJ1-6): KAGVTQTPRYLIKTRGQQVTLSCSPISGHRSVSWYQQTPGQGLQFLFEYFSETQRNKGNFPGRFSGRQFSNSRSEMNVSTLELGDSALYLCASSLHRGDSPLHFGNGTRLTVT.

The rearrangement links TRBV5-1 to TRBJ2-7; 7 positions agree with TRBD1. CDR1 SGHRS and CDR2 YFSETQ come from the germline V gene. There are 14 residues in the CDR3. The ends lost 0 bases at V and 4 bases at J; junction bases unmatched: 4. CDR3 sequence: CASSLAGQLYEQYF. The CDR3 coding sequence is TGCGCCAGCAGCTTGGCGGGACAGCTGTACGAGCAGTACTTC.

This clone appeared once. As DNA, the CDR3 is TGTGCCAGCAGTTATGGTCGTAAATGGGCTCAGGATGGCTACACCTTC. Its translation: CASSYGRKWAQDGYTF. The chain links TRBV6-6 to TRBJ1-2, with D uncertain. This CDR3 is 16 amino acids long. The germline CDR1 and CDR2 sequences are MNHNY and SVGAGI (reference sequence). V lost 3 bases to trimming and J lost 6 bases, with 20 bases between them.

V is TRBV30 and J is TRBJ2-4; D possibly corresponds to TRBD1 (6 bases). V was trimmed by 4 bases and J by 5 bases, leaving 9 bases between them. The CDR3 contains 12 residues. Germline assignment: CDR1 GTSNPN and CDR2 SVGIG (reference sequence). In DNA, the CDR3 is TGTGCCTGGACGGCAGGGGAAAACATTCAGTACTTC. Encoded protein: CAWTAGENIQYF.

This clone was picked up one time. The rearrangement links TRBV19 to TRBJ2-7; 9 bases agree with TRBD1. The CDR3 has 12 residues. Germline trimming cut 6 bases from V and 7 bases from J; bases unmatched to any gene: 4. Germline loops: CDR1 LNHDA, CDR2 SQIVND (reference sequence). As DNA, the CDR3 is TGTGCCAGTAGCAGGGACAGGGCGGAGCAGTACTTC. Protein product: CASSRDRAEQYF.

The chain employs TRBV5-1 and TRBJ1-4; D is perhaps TRBD1 (6 bases). There are 18 residues in the CDR3. The germline CDR1 and CDR2 sequences are SGHRS and YFSETQ. Trimming stripped 1 base from V and 0 bases from J, with 16 bases between. The CDR3 DNA is TGCGCCAGCAGCTTGCGAATACAGGGTTCTGCAACTAATGAAAAACTGTTTTTT. Its translation: CASSLRIQGSATNEKLFF.

This chain connects TRBV9 to TRBJ1-1; D gene uncertain. Trimming took 3 bases from V and 0 from J, leaving 12 bases between them. Germline V CDR1 and CDR2: SGDLS, YYNGEE. This CDR3 is built from 15 residues. CDR3 residues: CASSGPRQLNTEAFF. The CDR3 DNA sequence: TGTGCCAGCAGCGGGCCCAGGCAGCTGAACACTGAAGCTTTCTTT.

The chain's CDR3 is CAWRAGLRTDTQYF. CDR3 nucleotide sequence: TGTGCCTGGAGGGCAGGTTTAAGGACAGATACGCAGTATTTT. V usage is TRBV30 and J usage is TRBJ2-3; no reliable D call. V was trimmed by 3 bases and J by 3 bases, leaving 13 bases between them. This CDR3 contains 14 residues. Germline V CDR1 and CDR2: GTSNPN, SVGIG (reference sequence).

This chain uses TRBV20-1 with TRBJ2-1, with 8 bases fitting TRBD2. This CDR3 region has 13 residues. From germline, CDR1 is DFQATT and CDR2 SNEGSKA (reference sequence). Trimming removed 3 bases from V and 10 bases from J; junction bases left unmatched: 8. The CDR3 reads CSASPGGGQEQFF. The CDR3 nucleotides are TGCAGTGCTAGTCCCGGGGGGGGACAAGAGCAGTTCTTC.

The genes are TRBV28 and TRBJ2-7, with TRBD2 as a possible D gene (6 bases). The germline V and J ends were trimmed by 5 bases and 3 bases, with 14 bases remaining between them. CDR1 is MDHEN, CDR2 SYDVKM, per germline. This CDR3 is built from 14 residues. CDR3: CASSPGAPLYEQYF. The CDR3, as DNA: TGTGCCAGCAGTCCGGGAGCCCCCCTCTACGAGCAGTACTTC. The full variable domain, with the rest looked up from reference TRBV28 and TRBJ2-7, is DVKVTQSSRYLVKRTGEKVFLECVQDMDHENMFWYRQDPGLGLRLIYFSYDVKMKEKGDIPEGYSVSREKKERFSLILESASTNQTSMYLCASSPGAPLYEQYFGPGTRLTVT.

The V and J genes are TRBV5-1 and TRBJ2-7; D is undetermined. Trimming shortened V by 4 bases and J by 2 bases, and 16 bases separated the two germline ends. There are 15 residues in the CDR3. Germline V CDR1 and CDR2: SGHRS, YFSETQ. The CDR3 coding sequence is TGCGCCAGCAGCCCACGTCCGGCAGCGACCTACGAGCAGTACTTC. Translated, it gives CASSPRPAATYEQYF.

The chain employs TRBV2 and TRBJ2-7, with unresolved D. V was cut by 6 bases and J by 0 bases, with 12 bases left in between. Per the germline V gene, CDR1 is SNHLY and CDR2 is FYNNEI. The CDR3 contains 14 residues. CDR3 nucleotide sequence: TGTGCCAGCAGGGTTGACACGAGCTCCTACGAGCAGTACTTC. Translated, it gives CASRVDTSSYEQYF. The full variable domain, with the rest looked up from reference TRBV2 and TRBJ2-7, is EPEVTQTPSHQVTQMGQEVILRCVPISNHLYFYWYRQILGQKVEFLVSFYNNEISEKSEIFDDQFSVERPDGSNFTLKIRSTKLEDSAMYFCASRVDTSSYEQYFGPGTRLTVT.

Notes on this clone: The sample has other DNA sequences that encode this CDR3 too. This sequence joins TRBV28 and TRBJ2-7; 9 positions agree with TRBD2. The CDR3 consists of 15 residues. Germline trimming cut 4 bases from V and 4 bases from J; bases unmatched to any gene: 8. Germline V gene lookup returns CDR1 MDHEN and CDR2 SYDVKM. The CDR3 DNA sequence: TGTGCCAGCAGTTCCCCAGCGGGAGGATTATACGAGCAGTACTTC. Its protein product is CASSSPAGGLYEQYF.